Described below is a single TCR beta chain sequence and its context. Its specificity is not known. Pregnant or lactating patients were excluded, as were those with uncontrolled infection or other autoimmune disease. Diagnoses used clinical symptoms, serum thyroxine and TRAb, thyroid ultrasound and orbital computed tomography. The source of the sample is a study of T cells in Graves' hyperthyroidism and ophthalmopathy. Findings and limits, study-wide: Blood also held most thyroid clonotypes expanded beyond 0.001.

The source material, RNA transcripts, was used to amplify TCR beta CDR3 regions. When the TCR CDR3 underwent first-round RT-PCR, the HTBI primer set was used. TCRdb ran MiXCR on the multiplex PCR reads and lists one entry per CDR3 protein. The profile covers fewer than 650,000 distinct CDR3 sequences, with 40% to 50% appearing a single time and about two fifths taken by the ten largest. From germline, CDR1 is MRHNA and CDR2 SNTAGT. Trimming took 6 bases from V and 7 from J; bases not matched to a gene: 11. CDR3 length equals 14 residues. The chain uses TRBV6-4 and TRBJ1-1; the match to TRBD1 covers 7 bases. This sequence originates from an adult woman with Graves' disease, either hyperthyroidism or ophthalmopathy (not recorded which). Sequencing was done on a sample of peripheral blood or thyroid tissue (not recorded which). Written as DNA, the CDR3 is TGTGCCAGCAGAGACAAGACAGGGTCGGGTGAAGCTTTCTTT. It codes for CASRDKTGSGEAFF.